The rows below give T cell receptor beta chains drawn from one sample of a study of OX40 agonist ivuxolimab in advanced cancers. Repertoires were generated with immunoSEQ multiplex PCR, while TCRdb's copy carries only in-frame clones and drops some. The sample includes some 73,000 clones, about 86% of them seen just once. The specimen comprised CD4+ or CD8+ T cells sorted from blood, sampled in a trial of the OX40 agonist ivuxolimab. The source is an adult with an advanced solid tumor such as melanoma, head and neck, liver or kidney cancer. CDR3s include the opening cysteine and the closing phenylalanine or tryptophan. Each record gives: clone size, D gene, J gene, V gene, CDR3 protein, CDR3 DNA. D genes are given only for firm matches. Part of the rows lack a size; the others show once, few, many or a class for expanded clones.

clone_size: once
d_call: TRBD2
j_call: TRBJ2-4
v_call: TRBV18
cdr3_aa: CASSPLAGERRAKNIQYF
cdr3_nt: TGTGCCAGCTCACCACTAGCGGGAGAAAGGAGGGCCAAAAACATTCAGTACTTC

clone_size: NA
d_call: NA
j_call: TRBJ1-5
v_call: TRBV6-1
cdr3_aa: CASSENGGQPQHF
cdr3_nt: TGTGCCAGCAGTGAAAACGGCGGGCAGCCCCAGCATTTT

clone_size: NA
d_call: TRBD1
j_call: TRBJ2-2
v_call: TRBV7-6
cdr3_aa: CASSAAGTASGELFF
cdr3_nt: TGTGCCAGCAGCGCTGCCGGGACAGCAAGCGGGGAGCTGTTTTTT

clone_size: NA
d_call: TRBD1
j_call: TRBJ1-6
v_call: TRBV9
cdr3_aa: CASSVGDRGNSPLHF
cdr3_nt: TGTGCCAGCAGCGTAGGGGACAGGGGAAATTCACCCCTCCACTTT

clone_size: NA
d_call: TRBD2
j_call: TRBJ2-1
v_call: TRBV29-1
cdr3_aa: CSVEDDPGGKQFF
cdr3_nt: TGCAGCGTTGAAGACGACCCGGGGGGGAAACAGTTCTTC

clone_size: NA
d_call: NA
j_call: TRBJ1-1
v_call: TRBV28
cdr3_aa: CAVLAGPDTEAFF
cdr3_nt: TGTGCCGTTCTCGCGGGGCCCGACACTGAAGCTTTCTTT

clone_size: NA
d_call: NA
j_call: TRBJ2-3
v_call: TRBV7-7
cdr3_aa: CASSLGSTDTQYF
cdr3_nt: TGTGCTAGCAGCTTAGGTTCCACAGATACGCAGTATTTT

clone_size: NA
d_call: TRBD1
j_call: TRBJ1-6
v_call: TRBV30
cdr3_aa: CAWIGRDRLNSPLHF
cdr3_nt: TGTGCCTGGATCGGAAGGGACAGGCTAAATTCACCCCTCCACTTT

clone_size: NA
d_call: NA
j_call: TRBJ2-7
v_call: TRBV4-3
cdr3_aa: CASSQRSQGEQYF
cdr3_nt: TGCGCCAGCAGCCAACGATCACAGGGCGAGCAGTACTTC

clone_size: NA
d_call: TRBD1
j_call: TRBJ1-2
v_call: TRBV25-1
cdr3_aa: CASSATGGGYGYTF
cdr3_nt: TGTGCCAGCAGCGCGACAGGGGGGGGGTATGGCTACACCTTC

clone_size: NA
d_call: TRBD1
j_call: TRBJ1-2
v_call: TRBV5-1
cdr3_aa: CASREIPGQGIYGYTF
cdr3_nt: TGCGCCAGCAGAGAAATTCCGGGACAGGGTATCTATGGCTACACCTTC

clone_size: medium-sized
d_call: NA
j_call: TRBJ1-2
v_call: TRBV28
cdr3_aa: CASSPGGLYGYTF
cdr3_nt: TGTGCCAGCAGCCCTGGAGGACTATATGGCTACACCTTC

clone_size: NA
d_call: TRBD2
j_call: TRBJ2-2
v_call: TRBV5-1
cdr3_aa: CASSMGLAGNTGELFF
cdr3_nt: TGCGCCAGCAGCATGGGACTAGCGGGGAACACCGGGGAGCTGTTTTTT

clone_size: NA
d_call: NA
j_call: TRBJ1-4
v_call: TRBV15
cdr3_aa: CATSRDLWGGSEKLFF
cdr3_nt: TGTGCCACCAGCAGAGATCTGTGGGGGGGGAGTGAAAAACTGTTTTTT

clone_size: NA
d_call: NA
j_call: TRBJ1-5
v_call: TRBV30
cdr3_aa: CAWSDWSNQPQHF
cdr3_nt: TGTGCCTGGAGTGATTGGAGCAATCAGCCCCAGCATTTT

clone_size: NA
d_call: TRBD1
j_call: TRBJ2-1
v_call: TRBV4-1
cdr3_aa: CASSPPDRSLYNEQFF
cdr3_nt: TGCGCCAGCAGCCCCCCGGACAGGTCCCTCTACAATGAGCAGTTCTTC

clone_size: NA
d_call: NA
j_call: TRBJ2-2
v_call: TRBV5-1
cdr3_aa: CASSYTGVNTGELFF
cdr3_nt: TGCGCCAGCAGCTACACGGGGGTGAACACCGGGGAGCTGTTTTTT

clone_size: NA
d_call: TRBD2
j_call: TRBJ2-5
v_call: TRBV6-6
cdr3_aa: CASSYGLAAPQETQYF
cdr3_nt: TGTGCCAGCAGTTACGGACTAGCTGCCCCCCAAGAGACCCAGTACTTC

clone_size: NA
d_call: NA
j_call: TRBJ2-1
v_call: TRBV21-1
cdr3_aa: CASSARSGEQFF
cdr3_nt: TGTGCCAGCAGCGCCCGGTCAGGTGAGCAGTTCTTC

clone_size: once
d_call: NA
j_call: TRBJ2-5
v_call: TRBV11-1
cdr3_aa: CASSLARDLQETQYF
cdr3_nt: TGTGCCAGCAGCTTAGCGAGGGATCTACAAGAGACCCAGTACTTC

clone_size: once
d_call: NA
j_call: TRBJ2-1
v_call: TRBV7-2
cdr3_aa: CASSPLSGAFNNEQFF
cdr3_nt: TGTGCCAGCAGCCCCCTTTCAGGGGCATTTAATAATGAGCAGTTCTTC

clone_size: once
d_call: NA
j_call: TRBJ1-6
v_call: TRBV4-3
cdr3_aa: CASSQERLSKGGSPLHF
cdr3_nt: TGCGCCAGCAGCCAAGAAAGGTTAAGCAAGGGGGGGTCACCCCTCCACTTT

clone_size: NA
d_call: TRBD2
j_call: TRBJ2-1
v_call: TRBV4-3
cdr3_aa: CASSLAGLAGNYNEQFF
cdr3_nt: TGCGCCAGCAGCTTAGCGGGACTAGCGGGAAATTACAATGAGCAGTTCTTC

clone_size: few
d_call: TRBD1
j_call: TRBJ1-5
v_call: TRBV7-2
cdr3_aa: CASSLATGTGGNQPQHF
cdr3_nt: TGTGCCAGCAGCTTAGCAACCGGGACAGGGGGAAATCAGCCCCAGCATTTT

clone_size: NA
d_call: NA
j_call: TRBJ1-2
v_call: TRBV27
cdr3_aa: CASSSNLGGRNYGYTF
cdr3_nt: TGTGCCAGCAGCTCAAATTTAGGGGGGCGGAACTATGGCTACACCTTC

clone_size: NA
d_call: TRBD1
j_call: TRBJ2-1
v_call: TRBV18
cdr3_aa: CASSPGQGLQFF
cdr3_nt: TGTGCCAGCTCACCGGGACAGGGGTTGCAGTTCTTC

clone_size: NA
d_call: NA
j_call: TRBJ2-3
v_call: TRBV11-2
cdr3_aa: CASSHTDTQYF
cdr3_nt: TGTGCCAGCAGCCACACAGATACGCAGTATTTT

clone_size: NA
d_call: NA
j_call: TRBJ1-2
v_call: TRBV15
cdr3_aa: CATSLRQDYGYTF
cdr3_nt: TGTGCCACCAGCTTGCGACAGGACTATGGCTACACCTTC

clone_size: once
d_call: NA
j_call: TRBJ2-5
v_call: TRBV6-5
cdr3_aa: CASSYRDRARETQYF
cdr3_nt: TGTGCCAGCAGTTACCGGGACCGGGCCCGGGAGACCCAGTACTTC

clone_size: NA
d_call: NA
j_call: TRBJ2-7
v_call: TRBV7-9
cdr3_aa: CASSLGQARGYEQYF
cdr3_nt: TGTGCCAGCAGCTTAGGTCAGGCGAGGGGCTACGAGCAGTACTTC

clone_size: NA
d_call: NA
j_call: TRBJ2-1
v_call: TRBV10-2
cdr3_aa: CASSRYEDNEQFF
cdr3_nt: TGCGCCAGCAGTCGGTATGAAGACAATGAGCAGTTCTTC

clone_size: NA
d_call: TRBD2
j_call: TRBJ2-1
v_call: TRBV6-4
cdr3_aa: CASSARYTSGGAYNEQFF
cdr3_nt: TGTGCCAGCAGTGCACGATATACTAGCGGGGGGGCCTACAATGAGCAGTTCTTC

clone_size: NA
d_call: TRBD2
j_call: TRBJ2-1
v_call: TRBV6-1
cdr3_aa: CASSGLAYNEQFF
cdr3_nt: TGTGCCAGCAGCGGACTAGCGTACAATGAGCAGTTCTTC

clone_size: NA
d_call: TRBD2
j_call: TRBJ2-5
v_call: TRBV11-3
cdr3_aa: CASSQRGLAGQETQYF
cdr3_nt: TGTGCCAGCAGCCAACGGGGACTAGCGGGCCAAGAGACCCAGTACTTC

clone_size: few
d_call: TRBD2
j_call: TRBJ2-5
v_call: TRBV29-1
cdr3_aa: CSVYRTSQSETQYF
cdr3_nt: TGCAGCGTTTATAGGACTAGTCAAAGTGAGACCCAGTACTTC

clone_size: NA
d_call: TRBD2
j_call: TRBJ2-2
v_call: TRBV14
cdr3_aa: CASSQSELAVLGGELFF
cdr3_nt: TGTGCCAGCAGCCAATCAGAACTAGCGGTCCTTGGCGGGGAGCTGTTTTTT

clone_size: NA
d_call: NA
j_call: TRBJ1-1
v_call: TRBV7-2
cdr3_aa: CASSALIYTEAFF
cdr3_nt: TGTGCCAGCAGCGCCCTAATATACACTGAAGCTTTCTTT

clone_size: NA
d_call: NA
j_call: TRBJ1-4
v_call: TRBV4-1
cdr3_aa: CASSLGGLDEKLFF
cdr3_nt: TGCGCCAGCAGTCTGGGGGGGTTGGATGAAAAACTGTTTTTT

clone_size: NA
d_call: TRBD2
j_call: TRBJ2-2
v_call: TRBV5-4
cdr3_aa: CASSYGLAGNTGELFF
cdr3_nt: TGTGCCAGCAGCTACGGACTAGCGGGGAACACCGGGGAGCTGTTTTTT

clone_size: NA
d_call: NA
j_call: TRBJ2-3
v_call: TRBV10-3
cdr3_aa: CAISAGRDGTDTQYF
cdr3_nt: TGTGCCATCAGTGCTGGCAGGGATGGCACAGATACGCAGTATTTT

clone_size: NA
d_call: TRBD2
j_call: TRBJ2-3
v_call: TRBV18
cdr3_aa: CASSGTSGSRDTQYF
cdr3_nt: TGTGCCAGCTCCGGGACTAGCGGGAGTCGCGATACGCAGTATTTT

clone_size: NA
d_call: TRBD1
j_call: TRBJ2-1
v_call: TRBV7-3
cdr3_aa: CASSLSPGTDNEQFF
cdr3_nt: TGTGCCAGCAGCTTATCCCCCGGGACAGACAATGAGCAGTTCTTC

clone_size: NA
d_call: NA
j_call: TRBJ2-5
v_call: TRBV5-1
cdr3_aa: CASSPGSRGGTQYF
cdr3_nt: TGCGCCAGCAGCCCAGGGAGTAGAGGTGGGACCCAGTACTTC

clone_size: NA
d_call: TRBD1
j_call: TRBJ1-2
v_call: TRBV5-4
cdr3_aa: CASSSSTRGRGRSYGYTF
cdr3_nt: TGTGCCAGCAGCTCTTCCACGAGGGGCAGGGGGCGTTCATATGGCTACACCTTC

clone_size: NA
d_call: NA
j_call: TRBJ2-3
v_call: TRBV4-3
cdr3_aa: CASSRKLRGDTQYF
cdr3_nt: TGCGCCAGCAGCCGAAAGCTGAGGGGTGATACGCAGTATTTT

clone_size: NA
d_call: NA
j_call: TRBJ1-6
v_call: TRBV5-1
cdr3_aa: CASSLQGTNSPLHF
cdr3_nt: TGCGCCAGCAGCTTGCAGGGTACCAATTCACCCCTCCACTTT

clone_size: NA
d_call: NA
j_call: TRBJ1-2
v_call: TRBV18
cdr3_aa: CASSQASPANYGYTF
cdr3_nt: TGTGCCAGCTCGCAGGCATCGCCGGCTAACTATGGCTACACCTTC

clone_size: NA
d_call: TRBD1
j_call: TRBJ1-2
v_call: TRBV5-5
cdr3_aa: CASSWTGGSGYTF
cdr3_nt: TGTGCCAGCAGCTGGACAGGGGGCTCTGGCTACACCTTC

clone_size: once
d_call: NA
j_call: TRBJ2-2
v_call: TRBV9
cdr3_aa: CASSSRGGGSGELFF
cdr3_nt: TGTGCCAGCAGCTCCCGAGGAGGGGGTTCCGGGGAGCTGTTTTTT

clone_size: NA
d_call: NA
j_call: TRBJ1-6
v_call: TRBV7-3
cdr3_aa: CASSLGRYNSPLHF
cdr3_nt: TGTGCCAGCAGCTTGGGGCGGTATAATTCACCCCTCCACTTT

clone_size: NA
d_call: TRBD1
j_call: TRBJ2-5
v_call: TRBV18
cdr3_aa: CASHRDRGWETQYF
cdr3_nt: TGTGCCAGCCACCGGGACAGGGGATGGGAGACCCAGTACTTC

clone_size: NA
d_call: TRBD2
j_call: TRBJ2-7
v_call: TRBV27
cdr3_aa: CASRSPSGGLREQYF
cdr3_nt: TGTGCCAGCAGATCTCCTAGCGGGGGCCTCCGCGAGCAGTACTTC

clone_size: NA
d_call: NA
j_call: TRBJ2-5
v_call: TRBV4-1
cdr3_aa: CASARGVGEGETQYF
cdr3_nt: TGCGCCAGCGCGAGAGGGGTGGGAGAGGGGGAGACCCAGTACTTC

clone_size: NA
d_call: NA
j_call: TRBJ2-7
v_call: TRBV19
cdr3_aa: CASSTGARRDEQYF
cdr3_nt: TGTGCCAGTAGTACCGGGGCCCGGAGGGACGAGCAGTACTTC

clone_size: NA
d_call: NA
j_call: TRBJ2-5
v_call: TRBV4-1
cdr3_aa: CASSQAGQPNGETQYF
cdr3_nt: TGCGCCAGCAGCCAAGCGGGACAACCAAACGGGGAGACCCAGTACTTC

clone_size: NA
d_call: NA
j_call: TRBJ1-1
v_call: TRBV5-1
cdr3_aa: CASSPGPGMNTEAFF
cdr3_nt: TGCGCCAGCAGCCCCGGCCCGGGGATGAACACTGAAGCTTTCTTT

clone_size: NA
d_call: NA
j_call: TRBJ2-7
v_call: TRBV9
cdr3_aa: CASSVDSRSYEQYF
cdr3_nt: TGTGCCAGCAGCGTAGATTCAAGGAGCTACGAGCAGTACTTC

clone_size: few
d_call: TRBD1
j_call: TRBJ2-7
v_call: TRBV2
cdr3_aa: CATSRQGPTYEQYF
cdr3_nt: TGTGCCACCTCTCGACAGGGGCCAACCTACGAGCAGTACTTC

clone_size: NA
d_call: TRBD1
j_call: TRBJ2-1
v_call: TRBV7-9
cdr3_aa: CASSFGQVANNEQFF
cdr3_nt: TGTGCCAGCAGCTTCGGACAGGTCGCCAACAATGAGCAGTTCTTC

clone_size: once
d_call: NA
j_call: TRBJ2-2
v_call: TRBV5-4
cdr3_aa: CASRATSTMGTGELFF
cdr3_nt: TGTGCCAGCAGGGCCACTAGTACGATGGGTACCGGGGAGCTGTTTTTT